Described below is a single T cell receptor (beta chain) sequence and its context. The sample belongs to a study of blood T cell repertoires in COVID-19. Study as a whole: T cells, B-cell-depleted T cells, or PBMCs provided the cDNA or gDNA that served as material.

The V gene lost 3 bases and the J gene lost 4 bases, with 14 bases spanning the gap. The CDR3 loop spans 15 amino acids. Germline V gene sequence: CDR1 MNHNY, CDR2 SVGAGI (reference sequence). Methods used by the authors: For nucleated cells, counts were estimated from reference gene primer amplification. Some clones are missing from TCRdb's copy, which holds only in-frame ones; the method was immunoSEQ multiplex PCR. V and J calls and clone size come straight from that table; D and trimming were deduced from the DNA. The sample includes some 300,000 clones, more than 75% seen only once; the top ten take 2% to 2.5%. Ages ranged from about 18 to 89 years, with residence in 24 US areas.

The TCR originated in a woman aged 60-75 years in a cohort exposed to, infected with or recovered from COVID-19 (not recorded which). The sequenced sample consisted of PBMCs or T cells enriched from blood (not recorded which). The chain couples TRBV6-6 to TRBJ2-3; a possible D gene is TRBD2 (5 bases). In DNA form, the CDR3 reads TGTGCCAGCAGTTATGTCGGACTTGAGGCAGATACGCAGTATTTT. Translation gives CASSYVGLEADTQYF.